This entry lists 7 T cell receptor beta chains sequenced from one sample in a study of T cell responses to AZD1222 COVID-19 vaccine. Sequenced by immunoSEQ multiplex PCR; TCRdb stores in-frame clones only, minus some. The sample includes approximately 180,000 clones, around 90% of them seen just once. Specimen: peripheral blood, collected on day 0 of AZD1222 vaccination. The receptor set was obtained from an adult in good health.

The rearrangement joins TRBV6-6 to TRBJ1-4, with D unresolved. Germline V CDR1 and CDR2: MNHNY, SVGAGI (reference sequence). Trimming removed 8 bases at V and 1 base at J, with 8 bases between. CDR3 length: 13 amino acids. In DNA, the CDR3 is TGTGCCAGCTTGGCGGGAACTAATGAAAAACTGTTTTTT. This gives the protein CASLAGTNEKLFF.

The V call is TRBV6-5, the J call TRBJ1-5; 8 positions match TRBD1. The germline V gene has CDR1 MNHEY and CDR2 SVGAGI. CDR3 length: 15 amino acids. The J segment lost 5 bases and the V segment lost 8 bases, leaving 11 bases of the junction unmatched. The CDR3 loop reads CASSLGTGEYQPQHF. CDR3 bases: TGTGCCAGCTCCCTCGGGACAGGAGAGTATCAGCCCCAGCATTTT.

The V gene is TRBV10-3, the J gene TRBJ2-2; 8 nucleotides match TRBD2. Germline CDR1 and CDR2: ENHRY and SYGVKD. V lost 2 bases, J lost 7 bases, and 12 bases stayed unmatched. This CDR3 spans 17 amino acids. The CDR3 loop reads CAISEAEGREVNGELFF. The CDR3, as DNA: TGTGCCATCAGTGAGGCGGAGGGGCGGGAGGTCAACGGGGAGCTGTTTTTT.

J is TRBJ1-1 and V is TRBV19; D uncertain. The CDR3 has 12 residues. The germline V gene has CDR1 LNHDA and CDR2 SQIVND (reference sequence). V dropped 7 bases and J dropped 5 bases, with 11 bases sitting between them. In DNA, the CDR3 is TGTGCCAGTAACTTTGGCGGGACTGAAGCTTTCTTT. Amino acids: CASNFGGTEAFF.

The rearrangement joins TRBV25-1 to TRBJ2-7; D is perhaps TRBD1 (5 bases). Germline V CDR1 and CDR2: MGHDK, SYGVNS. This CDR3 is 14 amino acids long. The V end was cut by 3 bases, the J end by 1 base, with 10 bases between. The CDR3: CASSDPGISYEQYF. The CDR3 nucleotides read TGTGCCAGCAGTGATCCAGGGATTTCCTACGAGCAGTACTTC.

This clone has a single count. This chain links TRBV4-1 with TRBJ1-6; D call uncertain. CDR1 is MGHRA, CDR2 YSYEKL, per germline. The CDR3 is made up of 15 amino acids. Trimming cost V 0 bases and J 6 bases, with 9 bases left between them. CDR3 sequence: CASSQEGIPNSPLHF. CDR3 DNA sequence: TGCGCCAGCAGCCAAGAGGGGATACCTAATTCACCCCTCCACTTT.

This clone was recorded only once. The rearrangement links TRBV6-6 to TRBJ1-2; TRBD1 matches 10 bases. The V and J ends lost 5 bases and 6 bases, in that order; junction bases with no gene match: 3. The germline V gene has CDR1 MNHNY and CDR2 SVGAGI (reference sequence). This CDR3 spans 13 amino acids. CDR3 residues: CASSETGGHGYTF. Written as DNA, the CDR3 is TGTGCCAGCAGTGAGACAGGGGGCCATGGCTACACCTTC.